By share of the sample, the clone carrying this TCR beta chain is medium-sized. Its antigen is still unknown. The gene symbols are mouse symbols. The CDR3 extends 1 residue past the end of the read, so its final part is completed from the germline J gene. This sample stems from a study of tissue T cells after allogeneic stem cell transplantation. Study findings and constraints: The study did not identify alloreactive or antigen-specific tissue TCRs, and some clones might be persisting host cells. Few T cell clones were shared across patients, but motif clusters showed tissue-specific shared signatures.

CDR3 length: 13 residues. Trimming pared 5 bases from V and 0 bases from J, leaving 5 bases between. Germline V gives CDR1 FNHDT, CDR2 SITEND (reference sequence). Time point given: mouse harvest day 7 after allogeneic transplant. The graft held 10^6 splenic CD5+ T cells and 10^7 T-cell-depleted bone marrow cells. The data were produced by immunoSEQ multiplex PCR, yet TCRdb's version contains in-frame clones alone and is incomplete. The sample yields thousands of clones, under 55% seen once. The sequence came from a female BALB/c mouse given C57BL/6 T cells with graft-versus-host disease after an allogeneic hematopoietic cell transplant. The V gene is TRBV19, the J gene TRBJ1-4, with unresolved D. Input material: gut tissue. Partial CDR3 DNA: TGTGCCAGCAGAGAAATTTCCAACGAAAGATTATTT. This sequence encodes CASREISNERLF. The entire CDR3 protein reads CASREISNERLFF. Drawing the rest from reference TRBV19 and TRBJ1-4, the complete variable domain is GGIITQTPKFLIGQEGQKLTLKCQQNFNHDTMYWYRQDSGKGLRLIYYSITENDLQKGDLSEGYDASREKKSSFSLTVTSAQKNEMAVFLCASREISNERLFFGHGTKLSVL.